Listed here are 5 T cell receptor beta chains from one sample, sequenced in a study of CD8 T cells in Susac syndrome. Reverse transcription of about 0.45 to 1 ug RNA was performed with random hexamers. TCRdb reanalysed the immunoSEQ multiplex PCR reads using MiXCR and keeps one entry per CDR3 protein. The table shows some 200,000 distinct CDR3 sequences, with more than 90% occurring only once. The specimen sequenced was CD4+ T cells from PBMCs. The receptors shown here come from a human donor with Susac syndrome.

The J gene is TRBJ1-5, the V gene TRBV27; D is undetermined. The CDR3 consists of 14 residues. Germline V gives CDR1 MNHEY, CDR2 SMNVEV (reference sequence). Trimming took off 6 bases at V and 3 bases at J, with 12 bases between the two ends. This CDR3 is CASRERAPNQPQHF. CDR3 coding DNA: TGTGCCAGCAGGGAACGGGCCCCCAATCAGCCCCAGCATTTT.

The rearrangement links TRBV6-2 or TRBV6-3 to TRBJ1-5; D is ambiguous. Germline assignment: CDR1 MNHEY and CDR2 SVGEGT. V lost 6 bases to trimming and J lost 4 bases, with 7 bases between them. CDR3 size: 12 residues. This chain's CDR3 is CASREPNQPQHF. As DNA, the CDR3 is TGTGCCAGCAGGGAGCCGAATCAGCCCCAGCATTTT.

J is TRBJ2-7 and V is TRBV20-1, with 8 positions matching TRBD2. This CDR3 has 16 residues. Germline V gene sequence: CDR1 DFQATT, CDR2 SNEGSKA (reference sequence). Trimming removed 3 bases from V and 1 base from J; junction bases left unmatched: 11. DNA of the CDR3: TGCAGTGCTAGTCCCAGCGGGGGCCTTAAGTCCTACGAGCAGTACTTC. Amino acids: CSASPSGGLKSYEQYF.

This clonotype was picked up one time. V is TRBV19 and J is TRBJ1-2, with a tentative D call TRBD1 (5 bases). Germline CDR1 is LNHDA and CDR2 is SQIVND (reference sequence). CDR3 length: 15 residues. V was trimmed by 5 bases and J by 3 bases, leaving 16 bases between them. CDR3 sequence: CASSSTGFVYYGYTF. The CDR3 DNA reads TGTGCCAGTAGTTCAACAGGTTTCGTATACTATGGCTACACCTTC.

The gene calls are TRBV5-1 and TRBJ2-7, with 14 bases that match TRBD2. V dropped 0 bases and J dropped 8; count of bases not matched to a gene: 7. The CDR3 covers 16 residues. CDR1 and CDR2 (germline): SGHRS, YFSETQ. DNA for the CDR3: TGCGCCAGCAGCTTGGAGGGACTAGCGGGGGTTCATCAGCAGTACTTC. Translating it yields CASSLEGLAGVHQQYF.